One and the same sample provided the 13 T cell receptor beta chains below, sequenced in a study of vaccination and CD4 T cells after COVID-19. Sequencing of the DNA from cultured CD4+ T cells was carried out with the Oncomine TCR Beta short-read assay. Using its own MiXCR run on the PCR reads, TCRdb lists one record per CDR3 protein. The table includes roughly 20,000 distinct CDR3 sequences, about 39% detected once. Treatment here: approximately nine-day PBMC culture with coronavirus spike peptide pools or control peptides (ViraFEST assay). Their antigen targets remain unknown. The material sequenced was CD4+ T cells from blood, cultured in vitro, taken before SARS-CoV-2 vaccination. These receptors originate from a human donor who had recovered from COVID-19.

V is TRBV5-1 and J is TRBJ2-3; TRBD2 might be the D (5 bases). The germline V and J ends were trimmed by 5 bases and 2 bases, with 9 bases remaining between them. The CDR3 spans 13 residues. The germline CDR1 and CDR2 sequences are SGHRS and YFSETQ. The DNA of the CDR3 is TGCGCCAGCAGTCAGGAGGACACAGATACGCAGTATTTT. Amino acids: CASSQEDTDTQYF.

V usage is TRBV11-3 and J usage is TRBJ2-3, with 13 bases fitting TRBD2. Germline CDR1 SGHNT, CDR2 YENEEA. CDR3 length equals 17 residues. With 5 bases clipped from V and 7 bases from J, the junction kept 12 bases outside the gene matches. DNA for the CDR3: TGTGCCAGCAGCCTCACCCACCCGGGACTAGCGGGAAATACGCAGTATTTT. Its protein product is CASSLTHPGLAGNTQYF.

J is TRBJ2-5 and V is TRBV19; D call uncertain. This CDR3 is built from 15 residues. Trimming removed 5 bases at V and 4 bases at J, with 17 bases between. Germline CDR1 LNHDA, CDR2 SQIVND (reference sequence). The CDR3 sequence is CASSPAYRGGETQYF. The CDR3 DNA reads TGTGCCAGTAGTCCCGCGTACCGAGGTGGAGAGACCCAGTACTTC.

This clonotype was observed once. This is likely a read error, given that the CDR3 carries no conserved phenylalanine or tryptophan at its end. This rearrangement joins TRBV6-1 to TRBJ1-1; the D gene is possibly TRBD1 (5 bases). Trimming left V 6 bases short and J 4 bases short, with 12 bases between. This CDR3 is built from 13 residues. The germline CDR1 and CDR2 sequences are MNHNS and SASEGT. The CDR3 loop is CASSRNRGTEAFS. CDR3 DNA: TGTGCCAGCAGCAGGAATAGGGGCACTGAAGCTTTCTCT.

The gene calls are TRBV7-2 and TRBJ1-5; TRBD1 matches at 7 bases. CDR1 and CDR2 (germline): SGHTA, FQGNSA. V gave up 6 bases and J gave up 6 bases; unmatched junction bases: 8. The CDR3 loop spans 14 amino acids. Written as DNA, the CDR3 is TGTGCCAGCAGTTTAAGACAGGGAGGTCAGCCCCAGCATTTT. Its translation is CASSLRQGGQPQHF.

The chain combines TRBV29-1 with TRBJ1-2; 8 positions agree with TRBD1. V dropped 7 bases and J dropped 7; count of bases not matched to a gene: 8. The length of the CDR3 is 12 residues. Germline assignment: CDR1 SQVTM and CDR2 ANQGSEA. The CDR3 loop reads CSESTGDFGYTF. CDR3 DNA sequence: TGCAGCGAGTCGACAGGGGACTTTGGCTACACCTTC. The complete variable domain, with remaining parts taken from reference TRBV29-1 and TRBJ1-2, reads SAVISQKPSRDICQRGTSLTIQCQVDSQVTMMFWYRQQPGQSLTLIATANQGSEATYESGFVIDKFPISRPNLTFSTLTVSNMSPEDSSIYLCSESTGDFGYTFGSGTRLTVV.

This clonotype was observed a handful of times. CDR3 loop: CASSPFGQETQYF. DNA of the CDR3: TGTGCCAGCAGCCCATTTGGGCAAGAGACCCAGTACTTC. The rearrangement joins TRBV7-2 to TRBJ2-5; unclear D gene. V lost 5 bases to trimming and J lost 2 bases, with 9 bases between them. The CDR3 runs to 13 residues. Germline V lookup: CDR1 SGHTA, CDR2 FQGNSA. The full variable domain, in which reference TRBV7-2 and TRBJ2-5 provide the parts outside the CDR3, is GAGVSQSPSNKVTEKGKDVELRCDPISGHTALYWYRQSLGQGLEFLIYFQGNSAPDKSGLPSDRFSAERTGGSVSTLTIQRTQQEDSAVYLCASSPFGQETQYFGPGTRLLVL.

CDR3 residues: CASSPQQGFGYTF. CDR3 DNA: TGTGCCAGCAGTCCCCAACAGGGCTTCGGCTACACCTTC. The gene calls are TRBV7-2 and TRBJ1-2; maybe TRBD1 (6 bases). The CDR3 runs 13 residues. Trimming left V 6 bases short and J 8 bases short, with 16 bases between. Germline CDR1 and CDR2: SGHTA and FQGNSA.

This rearrangement joins TRBV19 to TRBJ1-1, with no clear D. In germline, CDR1 is LNHDA, CDR2 SQIVND (reference sequence). This CDR3 comprises 13 residues. Trimming removed 4 bases at V and 1 base at J, with 7 bases between. The CDR3 sequence is CASSRQPNTEAFF. CDR3 nucleotide sequence: TGTGCCAGTAGTAGGCAGCCGAACACTGAAGCTTTCTTT.

The gene calls are TRBV5-4 and TRBJ1-1, with D tentatively TRBD1 (5 bases). Germline V lookup: CDR1 SGHNT, CDR2 YYREEE (reference sequence). The germline V and J ends were trimmed by 2 bases and 4 bases, with 21 bases remaining between them. The CDR3 totals 17 residues. The chain's CDR3 is CASSFGRGLVSGTEAFF. DNA of the CDR3: TGTGCCAGCAGCTTTGGTAGGGGTTTAGTCTCTGGCACTGAAGCTTTCTTT.

The chain carries TRBV4-3 and TRBJ1-2; 9 bases align to TRBD1. Per germline, CDR1 LGHNA and CDR2 YSLEER. CDR3 length: 14 residues. V was clipped by 3 bases and J by 8 bases; unmatched bases: 7. The CDR3 coding sequence is TGCGCCAGCAGCCAGGGCCGGACAGGGGTAGGCTACACCTTC. Amino acid sequence: CASSQGRTGVGYTF.

The rearrangement joins TRBV19 to TRBJ1-5, with D tentatively TRBD1 (5 bases). CDR1 and CDR2 (germline): LNHDA, SQIVND (reference sequence). This CDR3 is 14 amino acids long. V was clipped by 5 bases and J by 6 bases, with 14 bases between them. The CDR3 bases are TGTGCCAGTAGTGAGGCAGGGAAGAGTCAGCCCCAGCATTTT. Protein: CASSEAGKSQPQHF.

The V call is TRBV20-1, the J call TRBJ1-1, with D uncertain. This CDR3 spans 13 amino acids. The V gene lost 3 bases and the J gene lost 6 bases, with 14 bases spanning the gap. Germline CDR1 is DFQATT and CDR2 is SNEGSKA (reference sequence). The CDR3 spells CSARATGRPEAFF. For the CDR3, the DNA is TGCAGTGCTAGGGCGACGGGGAGGCCTGAAGCTTTCTTT.